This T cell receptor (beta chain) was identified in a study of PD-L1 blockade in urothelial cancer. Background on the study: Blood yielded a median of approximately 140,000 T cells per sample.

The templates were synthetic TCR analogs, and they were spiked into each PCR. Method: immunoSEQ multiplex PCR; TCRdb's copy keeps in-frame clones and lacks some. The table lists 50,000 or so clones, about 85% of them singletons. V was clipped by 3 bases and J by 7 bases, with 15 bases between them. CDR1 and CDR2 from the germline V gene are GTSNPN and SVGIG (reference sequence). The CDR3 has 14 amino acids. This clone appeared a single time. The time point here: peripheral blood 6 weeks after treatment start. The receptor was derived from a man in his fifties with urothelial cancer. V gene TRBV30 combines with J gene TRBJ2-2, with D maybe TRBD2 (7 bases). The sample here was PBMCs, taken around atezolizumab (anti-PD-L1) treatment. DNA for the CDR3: TGTGCCTGGAGGGGGGAGGGGGTGTTCGGGGAGCTGTTTTTT. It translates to CAWRGEGVFGELFF.